This paragraph covers one T cell receptor (beta chain) sequence. The target of this receptor is not known. No base quality information exists; no much larger clone differs at one position. This sample is drawn from a study of cytomegalovirus exposure and HLA in healthy donors (dated by TCRdb to between 2016 and 2019). Background on the whole study: According to an earlier analysis of 587 of the donors, 150 million to 200 million T cells yielded roughly 110 million unique TCR beta sequences and about 300 Gb of sequence data. An early release that covered some 630 HLA-typed donors contained 250 to 350 gigabases of sequencing data and 70 million to 100 million unique TCR sequences. The genetic ancestry cluster associated with self-reported Caucasian donors included over 80% of the 300 to 400 genotyped donors. The study aimed to test whether signatures of past pathogen exposure could be identified by cataloging public T cell receptors. The T cell repertoires of 670 or so subjects were profiled by immunosequencing and related to cytomegalovirus serostatus. Along with the approximately 700-subject first cohort, a separate validation cohort of 120 different subjects was used. To predict cytomegalovirus infection status, the study brought together high-throughput TCR immunosequencing, statistical association of individual TCRs with disease status, and machine learning. In a later analysis, previously published TCR beta repertoires from roughly 710 donors were re-analyzed and high-resolution HLA genotyping was added so that TCR occurrence patterns could be studied. The later analysis used no new phenotypic data to find candidate immune exposures, relying instead on TCR beta sequences and their occurrence across donors. An earlier analysis of fewer than 750 of the donors used high-throughput TCR beta sequencing to judge whether each TCR beta V gene segment behaved as functional or pseudogenic. Donor age, sex, ethnicity and CMV serostatus were compiled alongside the repertoire data. In a later genetic analysis, genome-wide SNP genotypes for about three fifths of the roughly 670 donors were used, and that subset was treated as a discovery cohort. All discovery cohort repertoires had been generated using a single sequencing platform. Both class I and class II loci were covered by HLA typing, at four-digit resolution. The number of donors typed differed by locus, with roughly 629-640 for A, B, C, DRB1 and DQB1, roughly 520 for DQA1, approximately 580 for DPA1, and around 460 for DPB1. About five DR-DQ haplotypes were handled as single units for association and clustering, since linkage in the cohort was strong. On average, about 240,000 unique TCR beta nucleotide sequences were sequenced per donor among a few hundred genotyped donors of the cohort, with roughly 19% of those sequences being non-productive. General conclusions and limits of the study: Because HLA typing was missing for some donors at each locus, association tests included only the typed subset. While some public TCRs were present in many individuals, most TCR sequences turned up only very rarely across donors. For the cohort, immune exposure information was limited to CMV serostatus. Cytomegalovirus status was reported to be diagnosed by the classifier with high specificity and sensitivity in both the original and validation cohorts. Correlated functional status among segregating V segments might be attributable to linkage disequilibrium, but an unknown experimental factor could not be ruled out. The cohort was sequenced for TCR beta chains only, and without alpha or paired-chain data the features that could be detected were limited. In an earlier analysis of approximately 600 of the donors, most TCR beta V segments were observed in productive rearrangements about 87% or about 30% of the time, broadly matching IMGT annotations. A further reported finding was that TCR beta sequences accurately predicted the HLA-A and HLA-B alleles for most subjects in the first cohort. Compared with the roughly 720-donor mean, donors in an Asian-associated ancestry cluster had fewer N-insertions in productive TCRs, according to a later genetic analysis. Some IMGT-functional V segments, including TRBV6-2 and TRBV6-3, could not be told apart with the 87-base-pair reads, so those segments were excluded. Several of the top co-occurrence clusters appeared to be linked to parvovirus B19, influenza, CMV and Epstein-Barr virus, according to a later analysis. According to the authors, the approach could potentially be generalized to other disease states and immunological phenotypes. Compared with equally common non-associated chains, HLA-associated TCR beta chains in a later analysis were more clonally expanded and had lower generation probabilities. An association between a missense DCLRE1C variant and V-gene and J-gene trimming of TCR beta chains was found in a later genetic analysis and replicated in an independent cohort. Specific HLA alleles were associated with 15,000 to 20,000 TCR beta sequences at a false discovery rate of 0.05 in a later analysis. In vitro tests confirmed that a few of the cytomegalovirus-associated TCR beta chains recognize cytomegalovirus antigens. A cluster of highly shared sequence variants was judged likely to represent a technical artifact of the sequencing pipeline. Assigning TCR associations to individual alleles was difficult when HLA alleles, especially DR and DQ, strongly co-occurred. Sequencing depth was assumed to be roughly uniform across donors in the presence/absence analyses, though that assumption may not hold. Because counts were too low, seventeen rarely observed V segments, including chromosome 9 orphons, were left out of the earlier analysis of about 620 of the donors. A total of 164 TCR beta chains were listed by the study as associated with cytomegalovirus. In a later analysis, the rate of TCR association differed among HLA loci, with DRB1 alleles having the most associated TCRs and HLA-C alleles having the fewest. Most CMV-associated TCR beta chains appeared to be HLA-restricted in a later analysis, and the HLA associations seemed to be driven largely by CMV exposure.

Measured from the cysteine to the phenylalanine, the CDR3 is 18 residues long. Only the CDR3 portion is preserved as DNA: 54 bases, with reading frame beginning at the first base. The germline V gene (reference sequence) gives CDR1 as MNHEY and CDR2 as SMNVEV. Trimming removed 4 bases from V and 2 bases from J; the gene matches leave 13 bases unexplained. Library preparation employed the immunoSEQ multiplex PCR assay. For the multiplex PCR, a mixture combining 60 forward primers for TCR Vbeta segments and 13 reverse primers for TCR Jbeta segments was used. The CDR3 region of rearranged TCR beta genes was amplified from genomic DNA by a multiplex PCR assay. The Illumina HiSeq System was used to sequence the amplified TCR beta libraries as 87-base-pair reads. The source study handled its data this way. In a later analysis, around 80 million unique TCR beta chains were counted across the 666 repertoires, and some 10 million of these chains were shared by at least two donors. To remove PCR and sequencing errors, raw reads were error-corrected and collapsed into unique sequences using a nearest-neighbor algorithm that merged closely related sequences. Alignment of CDR3 sequences to IMGT reference sequences was used to assign V, D and J gene segments. Each retained sequence needed at least a six-nucleotide match to both a V gene segment and a J gene segment. Rearrangements were classified as productive when the CDR3 lacked stop codons and remained in frame with V and J, and all other rearrangements were classified as non-productive. CDR3 was defined according to IMGT convention as the region running from the second conserved V-encoded cysteine to the conserved J-encoded phenylalanine. Sequences without an unambiguous match to a single V gene segment were excluded from the earlier analysis of almost 600 of the donors. In an earlier analysis of a few hundred of the donors, V segments were called functional above 56.7% productive rearrangements and were called segregating when the between-donor standard deviation exceeded 5%. A statistical classification framework was built to diagnose cytomegalovirus status from the catalog of TCR beta chain sequences. A later analysis assigned V and J genes by comparing TCR nucleotide sequences with IMGT/GENE-DB human TR gene sequences. A later analysis assigned CDR3 sequences and most-parsimonious VDJ recombination scenarios with the TCRdist pipeline. In a later analysis, every TCR beta chain was defined by the combination of its CDR3 amino acid sequence and its V-gene family, and reads without a unique V-gene family were dropped. A later analysis removed 592 highly shared, low-generation-probability nucleotide sequences to deal with suspected cross-contamination and a sequencing artifact. In a later analysis, a clonal expansion index for each public chain was calculated from normalized within-repertoire ranks of inferred template counts. In a later analysis, generation probabilities were computed with a VDJ recombination model fitted to out-of-frame rearrangements, and the resulting probabilities were checked against IGoR. In a later analysis, TCR-TCR, TCR-HLA and TCR-CMV co-occurrence was scored with hypergeometric tests, and a repertoire-size bias correction was applied to TCR pairs. To estimate false discovery rates, a later analysis permuted the HLA or CMV assignments 20 times. In a later analysis, co-occurring TCRs were grouped using DBSCAN, with TCRdist sequence similarity added in when clustering inside HLA-allele-positive subsets. Repertoires with fewer than 30,000 or more than 120,000 public chains, plus five repertoires with anomalous nucleotide sharing, were excluded from co-occurrence clustering. The clones in this table, taken by TCRdb from immuneACCESS, are in-frame only. Not every clone is retained; where verified, under half of the shortfall comes from an unresolved V gene, and the cause of the rest is unknown. V and J calls and clone size follow that table, whereas D and trimming were derived from the DNA. The sample contains under 70,000 clones, approximately 90% of them found a single time. The biggest ten clones account for 1.5% to 2% of the sample.

The cohort consisted of 670 or so healthy bone marrow donors. At the time of sampling, every cohort member was nominally healthy, though immune exposures that went unrecorded were likely present. The donor was CMV seronegative and was included in the group of a few hundred seronegative cohort members. Every donor gave a peripheral blood sample, and the peripheral blood mononuclear cells from that sample were used for TCR beta sequencing. Genomic DNA extraction from the blood cell samples was performed with the Qiagen DNeasy Blood Extraction Kit. This chain joins TRBV27 to TRBJ2-3, and TRBD2 aligns with 9 junction nucleotides. This receptor was taken from a woman aged 25 to 39 in good health and CMV-seronegative. Material: PBMCs. The nucleotide sequence reads as follows: TGTGCCAGCAGTTCAACCCCTGTAGCGGGAGTACTCACAGATACGCAGTATTTT. Translation gives CASSSTPVAGVLTDTQYF.